Below, one T cell receptor beta chain is given with its context. With 0 bases clipped from V and 2 bases from J, the junction kept 4 bases outside the gene matches. Germline V gene lookup returns CDR1 LGHNA and CDR2 YNFKEQ. CDR3 length equals 16 residues. Original analysis: The assay estimated nucleated cells by amplifying reference gene primers. Produced via immunoSEQ multiplex PCR; TCRdb's table is partial and in-frame only. V, J and clone size were drawn from that table, and D and trimming were deduced from the DNA. The table includes about 130,000 clones, roughly 85% detected once. These data originate in a study of blood T cell repertoires in COVID-19.

This chain joins TRBV4-2 and TRBJ2-5; 9 bases line up with TRBD2. This TCR derives from an elderly woman with acute or convalescent COVID-19. The sample taken for sequencing was peripheral blood. CDR3 nucleotide sequence: TGTGCCAGCAGCCAAGAAGGACTAGCGACGCAAGAGACCCAGTACTTC. Protein: CASSQEGLATQETQYF.